This T cell receptor beta chain is drawn from a study of OX40 agonist ivuxolimab in advanced cancers. In the study overall: Mean age about 60 years, range about 23 to 80; around 80% male.

A remark on this clone: Its cognate antigen is unknown.

Findings of the study overall: The authors also found low normalized T-cell clonal expansion in some nonresponders. Low clonal expansion, among the lowest seen, marked partial responders at 0.1-3.0 mg/kg. CD4+ and CD8+ blood T cells expanded clonally by week 6 at 0.1 to 3.0 mg/kg.

The germline V gene has CDR1 WSHSY and CDR2 SAAADI. V was clipped by 3 bases and J by 5 bases, with 18 bases between them. This CDR3 is 16 amino acids long. The table came from immunoSEQ multiplex PCR; TCRdb's copy has only in-frame clones and leaves some out. Among approximately 48,000 clones listed, roughly three quarters were seen once. The rearrangement links TRBV10-2 to TRBJ2-3; D ambiguous. This TCR came from an adult with an advanced solid tumor such as melanoma, head and neck, liver or kidney cancer. The sequences come from CD4+ or CD8+ T cells sorted from blood, collected in a trial of the OX40 agonist ivuxolimab. The CDR3 bases are TGCGCCAGCAGTGAAGTAGAGGCAGGCCCCGGAGATACGCAGTATTTT. As protein: CASSEVEAGPGDTQYF.